These 25 T cell receptor beta chains share one sample of origin, sequenced in a study of T cell changes during pregnancy in multiple sclerosis. Measured with immunoSEQ multiplex PCR; TCRdb has only the in-frame clones, and not every one. Of about 46,000 clones listed, over 85% are singletons. This specimen was CD8+ T cells from peripheral blood mononuclear cells, taken after pregnancy. Source of these receptors: a female donor with multiple sclerosis, enrolled in a pregnancy study.

This clone has a single count. The chain uses TRBV9 and TRBJ2-1, with 8 positions matching TRBD2. V lost 2 bases and J lost 3; bases outside the gene matches: 4. Germline CDR1 reads SGDLS; CDR2 reads YYNGEE. The CDR3 length is 15 residues. In nucleotides, the CDR3 is TGTGCCAGCAGCGTCCTAGCGGGTTTCTACAATGAGCAGTTCTTC. This gives the protein CASSVLAGFYNEQFF.

This clone showed up just once. The gene calls are TRBV19 and TRBJ2-1; 7 bases line up with TRBD1. The junction had 3 bases not matched to a gene; V was cut back by 8 bases and J by 5 bases. CDR3 length equals 12 residues. Germline-derived CDR1 and CDR2 are LNHDA and SQIVND (reference sequence). CDR3 sequence (DNA): TGTGCCAGTGGGCAGGGGGACAATGAGCAGTTCTTC. Translating gives CASGQGDNEQFF.

The V gene is TRBV19, the J gene TRBJ1-2; D unresolved. Germline V CDR1 and CDR2: LNHDA, SQIVND (reference sequence). Trimming removed 4 bases from V and 5 bases from J, with 11 bases in between. The CDR3 length is 13 residues. The CDR3: CASSTGKGYGYTF. DNA for the CDR3: TGTGCCAGTAGTACGGGAAAGGGATATGGCTACACCTTC.

The chain recombines TRBV19 with TRBJ2-7, with 9 bases fitting TRBD1. The V gene's germline CDR1 is LNHDA and CDR2 SQIVND (reference sequence). The CDR3 sequence is 14 residues long. V dropped 1 base and J dropped 3; count of bases not matched to a gene: 1. This chain's CDR3 is CASSIGDRVYEQYF. Written as DNA, the CDR3 is TGTGCCAGTAGTATAGGGGACAGGGTCTACGAGCAGTACTTC.

This chain joins TRBV5-5 and TRBJ2-7; 10 bases fit TRBD2. The CDR3 consists of 15 residues. Germline V lookup: CDR1 SGHKS, CDR2 YYEKEE (reference sequence). V was pared by 3 bases and J by 0 bases, with 3 bases of the junction left unmatched. In DNA form, the CDR3 reads TGTGCCAGCAGCTCCACTAGCGGGGACTCCTACGAGCAGTACTTC. Translated, it gives CASSSTSGDSYEQYF.

This clone has only a few counts. The chain carries TRBV7-9 and TRBJ1-1, with D unresolved. Germline V gene lookup returns CDR1 SEHNR and CDR2 FQNEAQ (reference sequence). The CDR3 covers 12 residues. V shed 11 bases and J shed 0 bases, with 10 bases lying between them. CDR3 nucleotides: TGTGCCCTCTCTCACATGAACACTGAAGCTTTCTTT. It yields the protein CALSHMNTEAFF.

The V gene is TRBV9, the J gene TRBJ2-7, with TRBD1 identical over 10 bases. The trim removed 3 bases at V and 4 bases at J, leaving 10 bases unmatched. Germline V gene data show CDR1 as SGDLS and CDR2 as YYNGEE. This CDR3 has 16 residues. In DNA form, the CDR3 reads TGTGCCAGCAGCGACGAACGACAGGGGGCGAAGTACGAGCAGTACTTC. The encoded protein is CASSDERQGAKYEQYF.

The rearrangement uses TRBV4-1 and TRBJ2-5, with 10 bases aligning to TRBD1. Germline V lookup: CDR1 MGHRA, CDR2 YSYEKL. CDR3 size: 16 residues. Trimming took 3 bases from V and 5 from J; bases not matched to a gene: 9. The CDR3, as DNA: TGCGCCAGCAGCCATCCAAAAACGGGACAGGGGGAGACCCAGTACTTC. Amino acids: CASSHPKTGQGETQYF.

The genes are TRBV2 and TRBJ1-1; 7 bases map to TRBD1. The trim removed 10 bases at V and 9 bases at J, leaving 17 bases unmatched. Germline V gene data show CDR1 as SNHLY and CDR2 as FYNNEI. The CDR3 is 14 amino acids. The CDR3: CATEGALGHIQAFF. The CDR3 DNA reads as TGTGCCACGGAGGGGGCCCTAGGACACATACAAGCTTTCTTT.

The chain joins TRBV27 to TRBJ2-5; D is possibly TRBD1 (5 bases). The CDR3 spans 13 residues. Germline lookup yields CDR1 MNHEY and CDR2 SMNVEV (reference sequence). The V end was cut by 3 bases, the J end by 5 bases, with 10 bases between. CDR3 sequence: CASSFAGRETQYF. Here the CDR3 DNA reads TGTGCCAGCAGTTTTGCAGGGCGGGAGACCCAGTACTTC.

The chain carries TRBV5-1 and TRBJ2-2, with D unclear. The CDR3 has 14 amino acids. Germline V gene lookup returns CDR1 SGHRS and CDR2 YFSETQ. Trimming left V 1 base short and J 1 base short, with 5 bases between. Here the CDR3 reads CASSLMRNTGELFF. CDR3 in DNA: TGCGCCAGCAGCTTGATGAGGAACACCGGGGAGCTGTTTTTT.

The chain has TRBV13 and TRBJ1-4; D may be TRBD1 (5 bases). V dropped 2 bases and J dropped 8 bases, with 12 bases sitting between them. Germline assignment: CDR1 PRHDT and CDR2 FYEKMQ (reference sequence). The CDR3 spans 14 residues. CDR3: CASSLFPNREKLFF. Written as DNA, the CDR3 is TGTGCCAGCAGCTTATTTCCCAACAGGGAAAAACTGTTTTTT. Full variable domain (outside the CDR3, taken from reference TRBV13 and TRBJ1-4): AAGVIQSPRHLIKEKRETATLKCYPIPRHDTVYWYQQGPGQDPQFLISFYEKMQSDKGSIPDRFSAQQFSDYHSELNMSSLELGDSALYFCASSLFPNREKLFFGSGTQLSVL.

The V call is TRBV6-1, the J call TRBJ1-5; 8 positions match TRBD1. Germline V CDR1 and CDR2: MNHNS, SASEGT. The length of the CDR3 is 14 residues. Germline trimming cut 5 bases from V and 4 bases from J; bases unmatched to any gene: 4. In DNA form, the CDR3 reads TGTGCCAGCAGTCGGACAGGGTTGAATCAGCCCCAGCATTTT. This sequence encodes CASSRTGLNQPQHF.

CDR3 sequence (DNA): TGTGCCAGCAGTCTTACCCTGGCGGGGGAGCAGTACTTC. Amino acid sequence: CASSLTLAGEQYF. The chain recombines TRBV5-4 with TRBJ2-7; tentative D call: TRBD2 (6 bases). Trimming stripped 5 bases from V and 7 bases from J, with 16 bases between. The germline V gene has CDR1 SGHNT and CDR2 YYREEE (reference sequence). The CDR3 spans 13 residues.

The chain joins TRBV7-9 to TRBJ2-7; D might be TRBD1 (5 bases). V was cut by 4 bases and J by 0 bases, with 7 bases left in between. Germline CDR1 SEHNR, CDR2 FQNEAQ (reference sequence). The CDR3 has 13 residues. Here the CDR3 reads CASSSDSSYEQYF. The DNA of the CDR3 is TGTGCCAGCAGCTCCGACAGCTCCTACGAGCAGTACTTC.

The V and J genes are TRBV9 and TRBJ1-1; 7 nucleotides line up with TRBD1. The V and J ends lost 3 bases and 1 base, in that order; junction bases with no gene match: 3. There are 14 residues in the CDR3. Per germline, CDR1 SGDLS and CDR2 YYNGEE. The CDR3 region has the DNA TGTGCCAGCAGCGCGGGACAGAAGAACACTGAAGCTTTCTTT. Protein: CASSAGQKNTEAFF.

This clone was observed once. This chain links TRBV4-2 with TRBJ1-5; D gene unclear. Trimming cost V 0 bases and J 3 bases, with 9 bases left between them. This CDR3 has 15 amino acids. Germline CDR1 is LGHNA and CDR2 is YNFKEQ. CDR3 nucleotides: TGTGCCAGCAGCCAAGATGAGGGCCCCAATCAGCCCCAGCATTTT. Its protein is CASSQDEGPNQPQHF.

The rearrangement uses TRBV7-6 and TRBJ1-5; TRBD1 matches at 12 bases. V gave up 5 bases and J gave up 7 bases; unmatched junction bases: 6. The CDR3 spans 15 residues. CDR1 is SGHVS and CDR2 is FNYEAQ in the germline V gene. CDR3 sequence: CASSRDRGLGQPQHF. The CDR3 DNA is TGTGCCAGCAGCAGGGACAGGGGGCTGGGGCAGCCCCAGCATTTT.

Concerning this clone itself: One junction end does not reproduce the germline sequence, and a read error may be involved. Other DNA sequences in this specimen translate into the identical CDR3. The chain uses TRBV5-8 and TRBJ1-5; D gene ambiguous. Germline V gene data show CDR1 as SGHTS and CDR2 as YDEGEE. This CDR3 has 14 amino acids. CDR3 sequence (DNA): TGTGCTAGCAGCTTGTTGGCCCCCAATCAGCCCCAGCATTTT. Protein sequence: CASSLLAPNQPQHF.

The chain has TRBV6-5 and TRBJ2-1; unclear D gene. The CDR3 runs 16 residues. Germline CDR1 is MNHEY and CDR2 is SVGAGI. Trimming removed 0 bases from V and 5 bases from J, with 14 bases in between. CDR3 region: CASSYSIYSMDNEQFF. The DNA of the CDR3 is TGTGCCAGCAGTTACTCGATATACAGCATGGACAATGAGCAGTTCTTC.

This chain joins TRBV11-3 and TRBJ2-7, with D possibly TRBD2 on 5 matching bases. The CDR3 has 15 residues. The V end lost 5 bases, the J end lost 0 bases, and 14 bases lay between the germline ends. Germline lookup yields CDR1 SGHNT and CDR2 YENEEA. For the CDR3, the DNA is TGTGCCAGCAGCCCGAAGGAGGAACGCTCCTACGAGCAGTACTTC. The encoded protein is CASSPKEERSYEQYF.

This chain joins TRBV19 and TRBJ2-1; tentatively, D is TRBD2 (6 bases). The length of the CDR3 is 14 residues. V was shortened by 1 base and J by 3 bases, with 7 bases between the two germline ends. CDR1 and CDR2 (germline): LNHDA, SQIVND (reference sequence). The DNA for the CDR3 is TGTGCCAGTAGTATAGGGGGAGGCTACAATGAGCAGTTCTTC. Translated, it gives CASSIGGGYNEQFF. Full variable domain (outside the CDR3, taken from reference TRBV19 and TRBJ2-1): DGGITQSPKYLFRKEGQNVTLSCEQNLNHDAMYWYRQDPGQGLRLIYYSQIVNDFQKGDIAEGYSVSREKKESFPLTVTSAQKNPTAFYLCASSIGGGYNEQFFGPGTRLTVL.

This chain links TRBV9 with TRBJ1-2; D remains ambiguous. The CDR3 spans 12 residues. V shed 5 bases and J shed 4 bases, with 9 bases lying between them. CDR1 SGDLS and CDR2 YYNGEE come from the germline V gene. CDR3 amino acids: CASSQRSYGYTF. The CDR3 DNA follows: TGTGCCAGCAGTCAGCGGTCCTATGGCTACACCTTC.

To note about this clone: The sample carries other DNA sequences with the same CDR3. The chain has TRBV27 and TRBJ1-5; possible D gene TRBD1, 6 bases. The germline V gene has CDR1 MNHEY and CDR2 SMNVEV (reference sequence). The CDR3 covers 14 residues. Trimming removed 2 bases from V and 1 base from J, with 6 bases in between. The CDR3 loop reads CASSLQGSNQPQHF. The CDR3 DNA reads TGTGCCAGCAGTTTACAGGGGAGCAATCAGCCCCAGCATTTT.

The J gene is TRBJ2-1, the V gene TRBV5-1; 7 bases line up with TRBD2. The CDR3 loop spans 16 amino acids. Germline trimming cut 4 bases from V and 9 bases from J; bases unmatched to any gene: 16. The germline V gene encodes CDR1 SGHRS and CDR2 YFSETQ. The CDR3 region is CASSGGLETRFGEQFF. The DNA of the CDR3 is TGCGCCAGCAGCGGAGGACTAGAGACCCGGTTCGGTGAGCAGTTCTTC.